This is a list of T cell receptor beta chains from one sample in a study of T-cell memory formation after mild COVID-19. TCRdb reanalysed the 5' RACE reads using MiXCR and keeps one entry per CDR3 protein. This repertoire shows 300,000 to 400,000 distinct CDR3 sequences, about a sixth found once; its top ten account for about 22%. Source material: PBMCs or a T cell subset sorted from them (not recorded which). These receptors were collected from a man between 18 and 29 years old who had mild COVID-19 (a few samples of this study predate the infection). Cell type and time point are not known. Both conserved end residues are part of each CDR3. Each record gives: clone size, J gene, V gene, CDR3 length, D gene, CDR3 DNA, CDR3 protein. The D gene is left open where the match is weak. Size is omitted from some rows. Given values are once, few, many or a class for expanded clones.

size: few; J: TRBJ2-1; V: TRBV12-3/TRBV12-4; length: 15; D: TRBD2; DNA: TGTGCCAGCAGCCGAGGACTAGACTCCTACAATGAGCAGTTCTTC; CDR3: CASSRGLDSYNEQFF
size: -; J: TRBJ2-2; V: TRBV4-3; length: 19; D: -; DNA: TGCGCCAGCAGCCAAGATTCCCCCGTACCCGAGAGGAGAACCGGGGAGCTGTTTTTT; CDR3: CASSQDSPVPERRTGELFF
size: -; J: TRBJ2-5; V: TRBV7-2; length: 14; D: TRBD2; DNA: TGTGCCAGCAGCCCAGAACTAGCGGAAGAGACCCAGTACTTC; CDR3: CASSPELAEETQYF
size: many; J: TRBJ2-2; V: TRBV5-1; length: 14; D: -; DNA: TGCGCCAGCAGCCCGCGAGGGGGGAATAGGGAGCTGTTTTTT; CDR3: CASSPRGGNRELFF
size: few; J: TRBJ2-3; V: TRBV2; length: 15; D: TRBD1; DNA: TGTGCCAGCAGTAGGACAGGGTTACTGACAGATACGCAGTATTTT; CDR3: CASSRTGLLTDTQYF
size: few; J: TRBJ2-5; V: TRBV7-2; length: 14; D: -; DNA: TGTGCCAGCAGCTTAGGGTACGCCCAAGAGACCCAGTACTTC; CDR3: CASSLGYAQETQYF
size: few; J: TRBJ2-5; V: TRBV20-1; length: 15; D: -; DNA: TGCAGTGCTAGAGATTTGGCGGGTTGGCAAGAGACCCAGTACTTC; CDR3: CSARDLAGWQETQYF
size: -; J: TRBJ1-2; V: TRBV6-5; length: 16; D: -; DNA: TGTGCCAGCAGCCCAGTCCCCCAGGGAGAGCTCACTGGCTACACCTTC; CDR3: CASSPVPQGELTGYTF
size: few; J: TRBJ2-7; V: TRBV6-6; length: 13; D: -; DNA: TGTGCCAGCAGTTACGGTTACTCCTACGAGCAGTACTTC; CDR3: CASSYGYSYEQYF
size: -; J: TRBJ2-2; V: TRBV5-1; length: 16; D: TRBD1; DNA: TGCGCCAGCAGCACCTCCGGGACAGGGCGCACCGGGGAGCTGTTTTTT; CDR3: CASSTSGTGRTGELFF
size: few; J: TRBJ2-5; V: TRBV7-9; length: 12; D: -; DNA: TGTGCCAGCAGCTCCCCCGGGCCCGGTGCGTACTTC; CDR3: CASSSPGPGAYF
size: -; J: TRBJ2-4; V: TRBV29-1; length: 15; D: -; DNA: TGCAGCGTCGGGGGCTTCAACAAAGCCAAAAACATTCAGTACTTC; CDR3: CSVGGFNKAKNIQYF
size: few; J: TRBJ2-7; V: TRBV19; length: 14; D: TRBD2; DNA: TGTGCCAGTAGGGGACGGGGGGGCCTCTACGAGCAGTACTTC; CDR3: CASRGRGGLYEQYF
size: -; J: TRBJ2-1; V: TRBV7-3; length: 15; D: -; DNA: TGTGCCAGCAGCCCAAAGGGACTGAAGAACAATGAGCAGTTCTTC; CDR3: CASSPKGLKNNEQFF
size: many; J: TRBJ2-5; V: TRBV29-1; length: 11; D: -; DNA: TGCAGCGTTGCCGGGGAAGAGACCCAGTACTTC; CDR3: CSVAGEETQYF
size: -; J: TRBJ1-1; V: TRBV7-6; length: 15; D: -; DNA: TGTGCCAGCAGTCATTTGGGGGGCGCAAACACTGAAGCTTTCTTT; CDR3: CASSHLGGANTEAFF
size: -; J: TRBJ2-5; V: TRBV5-1; length: 15; D: TRBD1; DNA: TGCGCCAGCAGCCCGCGGGGACAGGGACAAGAGACCCAGTACTTC; CDR3: CASSPRGQGQETQYF
size: -; J: TRBJ2-1; V: TRBV7-2; length: 14; D: -; DNA: TGTGCCAGCAGCCTTGACCCTCACTACAATGAGCAGTTCTTC; CDR3: CASSLDPHYNEQFF
size: many; J: TRBJ2-5; V: TRBV29-1; length: 15; D: TRBD1; DNA: TGCAGCGTTGAGCCTGAAGGGACAGGGGAAGAGACCCAGTACTTC; CDR3: CSVEPEGTGEETQYF
size: few; J: TRBJ1-4; V: TRBV15; length: 18; D: -; DNA: TGTGCCACCAGCAGAGATAGGCTTGAAGGTGTCCCCTATGAAAAACTGTTTTTT; CDR3: CATSRDRLEGVPYEKLFF
size: -; J: TRBJ1-5; V: TRBV20-1; length: 15; D: TRBD1; DNA: TGCAGTGCTGACCCCCCGGGACAGGGAAGCCAGCCCCAGCATTTT; CDR3: CSADPPGQGSQPQHF
size: -; J: TRBJ2-2; V: TRBV7-8; length: 14; D: -; DNA: TGTGCCAGCAGCTTCGACAGGCGAACCGGGGAGCTGTTTTTT; CDR3: CASSFDRRTGELFF
size: many; J: TRBJ2-3; V: TRBV4-3; length: 16; D: TRBD2; DNA: TGCGCCAGCAGCCAAGAGAGGGGAGGGATTACAGATACGCAGTATTTT; CDR3: CASSQERGGITDTQYF
size: -; J: TRBJ2-5; V: TRBV7-9; length: 14; D: TRBD1; DNA: TGTGCCAGCAGCCCCCCGGACAGGGATGAGACCCAGTACTTC; CDR3: CASSPPDRDETQYF
size: many; J: TRBJ2-7; V: TRBV20-1; length: 11; D: -; DNA: TGCAGTGCTAGAGGCGGATACGAGCAGTACTTC; CDR3: CSARGGYEQYF
size: many; J: TRBJ2-5; V: TRBV12-3/TRBV12-4; length: 15; D: TRBD1; DNA: TGTGCCAGCAGTCCCGAGGACAGGGAACAAGAGACCCAGTACTTC; CDR3: CASSPEDREQETQYF
size: few; J: TRBJ1-3; V: TRBV15; length: 17; D: TRBD1; DNA: TGTGCCACCAGCAGACTTATACAGGGGGCACACGGAAACACCACATATTTT; CDR3: CATSRLIQGAHGNTTYF
size: few; J: TRBJ2-2; V: TRBV6-5; length: 15; D: TRBD1; DNA: TGTGCCAGCAGTTACTCTACAGGGGGCCCGGGGGAGCTGTTTTTT; CDR3: CASSYSTGGPGELFF
size: -; J: TRBJ2-5; V: TRBV10-2; length: 15; D: -; DNA: TGCGCCAGCAGTGAGAGGGAGGGGGCGATGGAGACCCAGTACTTC; CDR3: CASSEREGAMETQYF
size: -; J: TRBJ2-3; V: TRBV4-3; length: 15; D: -; DNA: TGCGCCAGCAGCCTAAGCAGAATAGGTCCAGATACGCAGTATTTT; CDR3: CASSLSRIGPDTQYF
size: few; J: TRBJ1-1; V: TRBV20-1; length: 16; D: -; DNA: TGCAGTGCTTTCCAGTGGGGTCTCATAGGGGGGTTAGTAGCTTTCTTT; CDR3: CSAFQWGLIGGLVAFF
size: -; J: TRBJ1-4; V: TRBV27; length: 13; D: -; DNA: TGTGCCAGCAGTTTTAAGGTGGGGGAAAAACTGTTTTTT; CDR3: CASSFKVGEKLFF
size: -; J: TRBJ1-1; V: TRBV10-3; length: 14; D: -; DNA: TGTGCCATCAGCCCGGGGGGAGGCCCTACAGGAGCTTTCTTT; CDR3: CAISPGGGPTGAFF
size: few; J: TRBJ2-1; V: TRBV13; length: 17; D: TRBD2; DNA: TGTGCCAGCAGCCGGGAGGTAGCTGGAAGCTCCTACAATGAGCAGTTCTTC; CDR3: CASSREVAGSSYNEQFF
size: few; J: TRBJ1-1; V: TRBV7-9; length: 14; D: -; DNA: TGTGCCAGCAGCTCCGCCGAACGACGGGGTGAAGCTTTCTTT; CDR3: CASSSAERRGEAFF
size: -; J: TRBJ1-1; V: TRBV12-3/TRBV12-4; length: 14; D: TRBD1; DNA: TGTGCCAGCAGACTATTGACAGGGGTTGGGGAAGCTTTCTTT; CDR3: CASRLLTGVGEAFF
size: -; J: TRBJ2-7; V: TRBV2; length: 11; D: -; DNA: TGTGCCAGCGGGGGGTTTCGCGAGCAGTACTTC; CDR3: CASGGFREQYF
size: -; J: TRBJ1-5; V: TRBV5-1; length: 14; D: -; DNA: TGCGCCAGCAGCTTGGAGCCAGTTGGGCAGCCCCAGCATTTT; CDR3: CASSLEPVGQPQHF
size: -; J: TRBJ2-5; V: TRBV6-2/TRBV6-3; length: 14; D: TRBD2; DNA: TGTGCCAGCAGTTTCAGGACTAGCGGTGAGACCCAGTACTTC; CDR3: CASSFRTSGETQYF
size: few; J: TRBJ2-3; V: TRBV20-1; length: 12; D: -; DNA: TGCAGTGCTATTGGTGGCACAGATACGCAGTATTTT; CDR3: CSAIGGTDTQYF
size: few; J: TRBJ2-1; V: TRBV5-1; length: 16; D: -; DNA: TGCGCCAGCAGCTTGAGCTCCAGGACAGATTACAATGAGCAGTTCTTC; CDR3: CASSLSSRTDYNEQFF
size: large; J: TRBJ1-1; V: TRBV7-2; length: 10; D: -; DNA: TGTGCCAGCGGGCGGTTGGGGGCTTTCTTT; CDR3: CASGRLGAFF